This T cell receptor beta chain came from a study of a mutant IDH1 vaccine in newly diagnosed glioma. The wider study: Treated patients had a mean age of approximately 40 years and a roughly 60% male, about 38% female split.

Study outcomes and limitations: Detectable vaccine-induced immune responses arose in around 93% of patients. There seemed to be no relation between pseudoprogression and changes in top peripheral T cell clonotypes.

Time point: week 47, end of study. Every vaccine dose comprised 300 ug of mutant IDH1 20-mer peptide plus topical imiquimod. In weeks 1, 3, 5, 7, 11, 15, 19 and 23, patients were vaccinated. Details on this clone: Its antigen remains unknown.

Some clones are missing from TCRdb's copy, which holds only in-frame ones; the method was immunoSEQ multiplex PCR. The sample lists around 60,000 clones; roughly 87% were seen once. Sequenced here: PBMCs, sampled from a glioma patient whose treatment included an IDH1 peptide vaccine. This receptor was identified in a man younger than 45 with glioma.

This chain's CDR3 is CASSVASRDRAYGYTF. In DNA, the CDR3 is TGTGCCAGCAGCGTAGCTTCCCGGGACAGGGCGTATGGCTACACCTTC. The chain employs TRBV9 and TRBJ1-2; TRBD1 matches at 9 bases. Germline V gives CDR1 SGDLS, CDR2 YYNGEE. This CDR3 contains 16 residues. Trimming removed 0 bases from V and 5 bases from J; junction bases left unmatched: 8.